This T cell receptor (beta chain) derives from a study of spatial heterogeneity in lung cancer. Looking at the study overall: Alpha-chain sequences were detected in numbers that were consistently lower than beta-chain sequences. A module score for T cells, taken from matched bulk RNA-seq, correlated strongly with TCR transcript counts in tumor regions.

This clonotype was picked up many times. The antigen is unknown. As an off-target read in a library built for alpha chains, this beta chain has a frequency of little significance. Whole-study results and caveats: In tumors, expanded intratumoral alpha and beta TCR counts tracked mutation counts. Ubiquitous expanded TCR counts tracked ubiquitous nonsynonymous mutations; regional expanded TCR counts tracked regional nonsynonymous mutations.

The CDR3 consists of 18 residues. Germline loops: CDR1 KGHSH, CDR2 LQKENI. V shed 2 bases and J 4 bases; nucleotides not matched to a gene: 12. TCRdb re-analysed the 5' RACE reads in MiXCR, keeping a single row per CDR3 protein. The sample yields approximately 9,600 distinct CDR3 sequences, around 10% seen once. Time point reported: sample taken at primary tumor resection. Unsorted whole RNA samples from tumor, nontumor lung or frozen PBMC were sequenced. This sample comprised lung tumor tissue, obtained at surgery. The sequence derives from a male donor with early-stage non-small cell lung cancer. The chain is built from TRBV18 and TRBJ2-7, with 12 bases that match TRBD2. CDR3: CASSPILSLAGGSYEQYF. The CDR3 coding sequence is TGTGCCAGCTCACCAATTTTAAGTCTAGCGGGAGGGTCGTACGAGCAGTACTTC.